This T cell receptor (beta chain) was observed in a study of T cell repertoires in ileal Crohn's disease. The wider study: From the resection specimen's proximal margin, biopsies were taken as MI. Per sample, roughly 500 nanograms of biopsy DNA were TCRB immunosequenced.

Findings and caveats of the study: Sorted CD8 T cells held more high-frequency clones than CD4.

This clone was detected once. Its antigen is as yet unknown. Clones were sequenced by immunoSEQ multiplex PCR, and TCRdb holds only the in-frame ones, with some missing. The sample has 3,500 to 4,500 clones, about two thirds seen once. The sample's time point: proximal margin of the surgical specimen (macroscopically non-inflamed). Specimen: ileal tissue. This sequence was found in an adult with Crohn's disease.

The DNA for the CDR3 is TGTGCCAGCAGCTTCTCGGACAGTATCGGTCAGCCCCAGCATTTT. It translates to CASSFSDSIGQPQHF. This chain links TRBV11-2 with TRBJ1-5; TRBD1 might be the D (6 bases). Germline CDR1 is SGHAT and CDR2 is FQNNGV. The CDR3 sequence is 15 residues long. Deletions cut 3 bases from V and 6 bases from J, with 15 bases between.